These 26 T cell receptor beta chains were all obtained from the same sample, sequenced in a study of siplizumab effects on memory and regulatory T cells. The mixed lymphocyte reaction cells were held in coculture (37°C) for around 6 days. Their target antigens are unknown. The protocol was immunoSEQ multiplex PCR, while the TCRdb copy is restricted to in-frame clones and leaves out a portion. This table has more than 12,000 clones, roughly 40% appearing once. Sequencing was performed on CFSE-low (dividing) CD4+ T cells sorted from an allogeneic mixed lymphocyte reaction. These receptors were taken from a human donor in good health; the cells came from an allogeneic mixed lymphocyte reaction. Some clones in this sample may be carry-over from other donors' samples.

This clone is categorized as medium-sized. This chain joins TRBV27 and TRBJ2-1; D assignment may be TRBD1 or TRBD2 (5 bases each). V was pared by 7 bases and J by 8 bases, with 21 bases between. The CDR3 totals 15 residues. Germline V CDR1 and CDR2: MNHEY, SMNVEV (reference sequence). CDR3 nucleotide sequence: TGTGCCAGCACCGTCTCCTGGGGGAGAACACATGAGCAGTTCTTC. Translated: CASTVSWGRTHEQFF.

The chain links TRBV27 to TRBJ2-2; 16 bases line up with TRBD2. The germline V gene encodes CDR1 MNHEY and CDR2 SMNVEV (reference sequence). The CDR3 sequence is 17 residues long. V lost 4 bases, J lost 3 bases, and 2 bases stayed unmatched. The CDR3 nucleotides read TGTGCCAGCAGTTCAGGGACTAGCGGGAGGGACACCGGGGAGCTGTTTTTT. It yields the protein CASSSGTSGRDTGELFF.

This clone occurred once. This rearrangement joins TRBV19 to TRBJ1-2; D uncertain. The CDR3 has 12 residues. Trimming pared 1 base from V and 8 bases from J, leaving 8 bases between. From germline, CDR1 is LNHDA and CDR2 SQIVND (reference sequence). CDR3 loop: CASSIAGVGYTF. DNA for the CDR3: TGTGCCAGTAGTATAGCCGGGGTCGGCTACACCTTC. The variable domain in full, with the rest retrieved from reference TRBV19 and TRBJ1-2, is DGGITQSPKYLFRKEGQNVTLSCEQNLNHDAMYWYRQDPGQGLRLIYYSQIVNDFQKGDIAEGYSVSREKKESFPLTVTSAQKNPTAFYLCASSIAGVGYTFGSGTRLTVV.

The chain links TRBV7-9 to TRBJ2-5, with unresolved D. Trimming took off 3 bases at V and 4 bases at J, with 3 bases between the two ends. Germline CDR1 reads SEHNR; CDR2 reads FQNEAQ (reference sequence). This CDR3 comprises 11 residues. CDR3 amino acids: CASSFTETQYF. Here the CDR3 DNA reads TGTGCCAGCAGCTTCACAGAGACCCAGTACTTC.

CDR3 in DNA: TGTGCCAGTAGTATAACACAGGTATCACCCCTCCACTTT. Translating it yields CASSITQVSPLHF. The chain links TRBV19 to TRBJ1-6, with D perhaps matching TRBD1 (5 bases). CDR1 and CDR2 from the germline V gene are LNHDA and SQIVND (reference sequence). The CDR3 runs to 13 residues. Trimming shortened V by 2 bases and J by 10 bases, and 9 bases separated the two germline ends.

The chain uses TRBV7-8 and TRBJ1-5; D gene unclear. CDR1 and CDR2 from the germline V gene are SGHVS and FQNEAQ. The CDR3 is made up of 15 amino acids. V gave up 0 bases and J gave up 2 bases, with 8 bases separating them. The CDR3 loop reads CASSLAFTGNQPQHF. The CDR3 DNA sequence: TGTGCCAGCAGCTTAGCGTTCACGGGCAATCAGCCCCAGCATTTT.

This clone was observed a handful of times. The chain carries TRBV2 and TRBJ2-1, with TRBD2 identical over 8 bases. The germline CDR1 and CDR2 sequences are SNHLY and FYNNEI. V shed 6 bases, J shed 8 bases, and the junction held 15 bases outside the gene matches. CDR3 size: 16 residues. CDR3 region: CASSGATAGVRYEQFF. The CDR3 DNA reads as TGTGCCAGCAGCGGGGCTACAGCGGGAGTTAGGTATGAGCAGTTCTTC.

This rearrangement joins TRBV19 to TRBJ2-1; 10 bases are shared with TRBD2. This CDR3 is built from 13 residues. The junction had 5 bases not matched to a gene; V was cut back by 4 bases and J by 11 bases. The V gene's germline CDR1 is LNHDA and CDR2 SQIVND (reference sequence). The CDR3 bases are TGTGCCAGTAGTAAGGGACTAGCGAACCAGCAGTTCTTC. Its protein product is CASSKGLANQQFF. The full variable domain, with the rest looked up from reference TRBV19 and TRBJ2-1, is DGGITQSPKYLFRKEGQNVTLSCEQNLNHDAMYWYRQDPGQGLRLIYYSQIVNDFQKGDIAEGYSVSREKKESFPLTVTSAQKNPTAFYLCASSKGLANQQFFGPGTRLTVL.

This clone was counted between two and nine times. The chain is built from TRBV9 and TRBJ1-3; D not certain. This CDR3 has 14 amino acids. Trimming shortened V by 0 bases and J by 1 base, and 5 bases separated the two germline ends. The germline V gene has CDR1 SGDLS and CDR2 YYNGEE. The CDR3, as DNA: TGTGCCAGCAGCGTAGGCGAGTCTGGAAACACCATATATTTT. It yields the protein CASSVGESGNTIYF.

The count of this clone is one. One end of the junction is discordant with germline, which a read error may explain. V is TRBV15 and J is TRBJ2-1; unclear D gene. The length of the CDR3 is 15 residues. The germline V gene encodes CDR1 LNHNV and CDR2 YYDKDF (reference sequence). The CDR3, as DNA: TGTGCCACCAGCAGAGATCTCTACCTCAGGAATGGGCAGTTCTTC. It yields the protein CATSRDLYLRNGQFF.

The J gene is TRBJ1-3, the V gene TRBV9, with D perhaps matching TRBD1 (5 bases). The CDR3 is made up of 16 amino acids. The germline gives CDR1 SGDLS, CDR2 YYNGEE. V shed 3 bases and J shed 0 bases, with 13 bases lying between them. DNA for the CDR3: TGTGCCAGCAGCGGGGGGTCGGGGATCTCTGGAAACACCATATATTTT. Amino acid sequence: CASSGGSGISGNTIYF.

This rearrangement joins TRBV14 to TRBJ2-6, with 12 nucleotides matching TRBD1. This CDR3 is built from 20 residues. V was pared by 1 base and J by 1 base, with 8 bases of the junction left unmatched. Germline lookup yields CDR1 SGHDN and CDR2 FVKESK. The CDR3 DNA sequence: TGTGCCAGCAGCCAAGGGGGCTGGGACAGGGGGCAATCTGGGGCCAACGTCCTGACTTTC. It translates to CASSQGGWDRGQSGANVLTF.

This clone is deemed medium-sized. The chain recombines TRBV4-1 with TRBJ1-3; the D gene is possibly TRBD1 (5 bases). The CDR3 runs 15 residues. Germline V gene data show CDR1 as MGHRA and CDR2 as YSYEKL. Trimming left V 2 bases short and J 4 bases short, with 12 bases between. Written as DNA, the CDR3 is TGCGCCAGCAGCCAACCATCAGGGTTGGGAAACACCATATATTTT. It codes for CASSQPSGLGNTIYF.

As regards this clone: The junction shows a germline mismatch at one end, possibly a read error. The gene calls are TRBV7-7 and TRBJ2-5; TRBD2 matches at 9 bases. CDR1 SSHAT and CDR2 FNYEAQ come from the germline V gene (reference sequence). This CDR3 is built from 19 residues. The CDR3 sequence: CASSSFIGGRGTSQETQYF. Written as DNA, the CDR3 is TGTGCTAGCAGCTCGTTTATTGGCGGGAGGGGGACCAGCCAAGAGACCCAGTACTTC. Looking up the rest from reference TRBV7-7 and TRBJ2-5 gives the full variable domain: GAGVSQSPRYKVTKRGQDVTLRCDPISSHATLYWYQQALGQGPEFLTYFNYEAQPDKSGLPSDRFSAERPEGSISTLTIQRTEQRDSAMYRCASSSFIGGRGTSQETQYFGPGTRLLVL.

This clone was seen a handful of times. The chain recombines TRBV7-6 with TRBJ2-5; 8 bases are a match to TRBD1. CDR1 and CDR2 (germline): SGHVS, FNYEAQ. The CDR3 has 14 amino acids. Trimming at V came to 5 bases and at J to 4 bases, leaving 6 bases not matched to a gene. This CDR3 is CASSPPTGGETQYF. In DNA form, the CDR3 reads TGTGCCAGCAGCCCCCCTACAGGGGGAGAGACCCAGTACTTC. The variable domain in full, completed from reference TRBV7-6 and TRBJ2-5, reads GAGVSQSPRYKVTKRGQDVALRCDPISGHVSLYWYRQALGQGPEFLTYFNYEAQQDKSGLPNDRFSAERPEGSISTLTIQRTEQRDSAMYRCASSPPTGGETQYFGPGTRLLVL.

In nucleotides, the CDR3 is TGTGCCAGCAGTAGGGTAGATAAGTACAATGAGCAGTTCTTC. Translation gives CASSRVDKYNEQFF. The V gene is TRBV27, the J gene TRBJ2-1; D not certain. Trimming stripped 5 bases from V and 4 bases from J, with 12 bases between. The CDR3 length is 14 residues. CDR1 MNHEY and CDR2 SMNVEV come from the germline V gene (reference sequence).

Only a few counts were recorded for this clone. J is TRBJ2-1 and V is TRBV7-9, with D possibly TRBD2 on 5 matching bases. V lost 0 bases and J lost 8, with 11 bases in between. Germline-derived CDR1 and CDR2 are SEHNR and FQNEAQ (reference sequence). The CDR3 runs to 14 residues. CDR3 coding DNA: TGTGCCAGCAGCTTAGCGGGAGCGGTGGATGAGCAGTTCTTC. Protein product: CASSLAGAVDEQFF.

The genes are TRBV21-1 and TRBJ2-1; the DNA was not compared with TRBD2, the D call given in the table. TRBV21-1 is flagged as a pseudogene. The CDR3 sequence is 12 residues long. CDR3 protein: CASTLGGGEQFF. DNA of the CDR3: TGTGCCAGCACCCTCGGGGGGGGTGAGCAGTTCTTC.

By frequency in the sample, this clone is medium-sized (0.01 to 0.1%). The rearrangement uses TRBV28 and TRBJ1-3; no clear D gene. The CDR3 has 15 amino acids. The V gene's germline CDR1 is MDHEN and CDR2 SYDVKM. V lost 3 bases to trimming and J lost 3 bases, with 12 bases between them. CDR3 DNA sequence: TGTGCCAGCAGTTTGATGGGAGGGAGTGGAAACACCATATATTTT. Its protein is CASSLMGGSGNTIYF.

The rearrangement joins TRBV29-1 to TRBJ2-3; no clear D gene. Germline lookup yields CDR1 SQVTM and CDR2 ANQGSEA. The CDR3 extends over 14 amino acids. Trimming took off 0 bases at V and 0 bases at J, with 7 bases between the two ends. The CDR3 reads CSVEDLGSTDTQYF. The CDR3 region has the DNA TGCAGCGTTGAAGATCTCGGAAGCACAGATACGCAGTATTTT.

This clone was found a few times. The V gene is TRBV29-1, the J gene TRBJ1-1; 9 nucleotides match TRBD1. CDR1 and CDR2 (germline): SQVTM, ANQGSEA. This CDR3 comprises 13 residues. V gave up 7 bases and J gave up 5 bases; unmatched junction bases: 8. The DNA for the CDR3 is TGCAGCGGTAAACAGGGGGCGCGGACTGAAGCTTTCTTT. Its protein is CSGKQGARTEAFF.

The J gene is TRBJ1-1, the V gene TRBV18, with TRBD1 as a possible D gene (6 bases). V was shortened by 1 base and J by 4 bases, with 19 bases between the two germline ends. CDR1 is KGHSH, CDR2 LQKENI, per germline. The CDR3 has 17 amino acids. The CDR3 sequence is CASSPLLSQGTITEAFF. CDR3 sequence (DNA): TGTGCCAGCTCACCACTCCTAAGTCAGGGGACCATCACTGAAGCTTTCTTT.

This sequence joins TRBV25-1 and TRBJ1-1, with D perhaps TRBD1 (6 bases). V was pared by 7 bases and J by 4 bases, with 19 bases between. Germline V gene sequence: CDR1 MGHDK, CDR2 SYGVNS. This CDR3 region has 15 residues. CDR3: CASNPGAEGITEAFF. In DNA form, the CDR3 reads TGTGCCAGCAATCCGGGGGCGGAAGGAATCACTGAAGCTTTCTTT. Full variable domain (rest looked up from reference TRBV25-1 and TRBJ1-1): EADIYQTPRYLVIGTGKKITLECSQTMGHDKMYWYQQDPGMELHLIHYSYGVNSTEKGDLSSESTVSRIRTEHFPLTLESARPSHTSQYLCASNPGAEGITEAFFGQGTRLTVV.

V gene TRBV15 combines with J gene TRBJ1-2, with unresolved D. This CDR3 spans 15 amino acids. Germline CDR1 reads LNHNV; CDR2 reads YYDKDF (reference sequence). V lost 0 bases, J lost 2 bases, and 10 bases lay in between. The CDR3 sequence: CATSRDRTRNYGYTF. The CDR3 nucleotides read TGTGCCACCAGCAGAGATCGAACACGAAACTATGGCTACACCTTC.

CDR3 in DNA: TGTGCCAGTAGTATATTGGGGGTTTCCTACAATGAGCAGTTCTTC. It translates to CASSILGVSYNEQFF. The rearrangement joins TRBV19 to TRBJ2-1; D may correspond to TRBD1 or TRBD2 (5 bases each). Germline V lookup: CDR1 LNHDA, CDR2 SQIVND (reference sequence). CDR3 length: 15 amino acids. Trimming shortened V by 2 bases and J by 1 base, and 9 bases separated the two germline ends. The complete variable domain, with remaining parts taken from reference TRBV19 and TRBJ2-1, reads DGGITQSPKYLFRKEGQNVTLSCEQNLNHDAMYWYRQDPGQGLRLIYYSQIVNDFQKGDIAEGYSVSREKKESFPLTVTSAQKNPTAFYLCASSILGVSYNEQFFGPGTRLTVL.

The V call is TRBV5-6, the J call TRBJ1-5; TRBD1 aligns across 12 bases. V lost 3 bases and J lost 3; bases outside the gene matches: 4. The length of the CDR3 is 16 residues. Germline V gene lookup returns CDR1 SGHDT and CDR2 YYEEEE. In DNA, the CDR3 is TGTGCCAGCAGCTCTGGGACAGGGGGCTACAATCAGCCCCAGCATTTT. Translating gives CASSSGTGGYNQPQHF.